This T cell receptor beta chain came from a study of T cell responses to AZD1222 COVID-19 vaccine. With respect to this clone: Its antigen is not known.

Repertoires were generated with immunoSEQ multiplex PCR, while TCRdb's copy carries only in-frame clones and drops some. The sample holds tens of thousands of clones, approximately 84% seen once. This CDR3 comprises 14 residues. In germline, CDR1 is SGHVS, CDR2 FNYEAQ. V lost 1 base and J 7 bases, leaving 13 bases between the germline ends. Study conclusions and caveats: Only after the peak T cell response were repertoires sampled.

The source is an adult in good health. The specimen comprised peripheral blood, sampled on day 0 of AZD1222 vaccination. V and J are TRBV7-6 and TRBJ1-2; D gene unclear. The CDR3 here is CASSLVGRGGGYTF. Written as DNA, the CDR3 is TGTGCCAGCAGCTTAGTAGGCCGGGGTGGTGGCTACACCTTC.